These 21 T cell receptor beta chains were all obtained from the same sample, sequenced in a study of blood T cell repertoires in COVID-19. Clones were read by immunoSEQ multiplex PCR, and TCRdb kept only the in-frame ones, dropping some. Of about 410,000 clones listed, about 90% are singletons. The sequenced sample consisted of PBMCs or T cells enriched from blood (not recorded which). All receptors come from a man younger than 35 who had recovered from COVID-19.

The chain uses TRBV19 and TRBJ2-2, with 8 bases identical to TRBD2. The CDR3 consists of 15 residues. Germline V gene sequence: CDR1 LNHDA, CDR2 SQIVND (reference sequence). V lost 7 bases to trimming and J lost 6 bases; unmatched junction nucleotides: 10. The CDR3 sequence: CASTTSSGSPGELFF. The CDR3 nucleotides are TGTGCCAGTACCACTTCCAGCGGGAGTCCCGGGGAGCTGTTTTTT.

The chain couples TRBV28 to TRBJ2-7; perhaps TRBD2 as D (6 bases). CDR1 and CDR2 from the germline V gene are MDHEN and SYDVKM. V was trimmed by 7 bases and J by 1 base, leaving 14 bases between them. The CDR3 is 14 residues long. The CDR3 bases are TGTGCCAGCATGAAAGGGACTTTTTCCTACGAGCAGTACTTC. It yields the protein CASMKGTFSYEQYF.

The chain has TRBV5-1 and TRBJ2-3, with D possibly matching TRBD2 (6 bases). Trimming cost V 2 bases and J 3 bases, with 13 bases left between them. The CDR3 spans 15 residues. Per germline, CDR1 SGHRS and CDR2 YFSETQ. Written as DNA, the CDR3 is TGCGCCAGCAGCTTCGGACTACCGGCAACAGATACGCAGTATTTT. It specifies CASSFGLPATDTQYF.

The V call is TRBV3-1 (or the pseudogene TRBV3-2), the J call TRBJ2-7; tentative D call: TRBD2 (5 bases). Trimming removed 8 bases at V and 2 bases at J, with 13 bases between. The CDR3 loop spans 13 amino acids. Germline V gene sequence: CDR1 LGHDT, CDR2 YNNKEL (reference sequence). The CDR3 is CASRGPPTYEQYF. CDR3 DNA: TGTGCCAGCCGGGGTCCTCCCACCTACGAGCAGTACTTC.

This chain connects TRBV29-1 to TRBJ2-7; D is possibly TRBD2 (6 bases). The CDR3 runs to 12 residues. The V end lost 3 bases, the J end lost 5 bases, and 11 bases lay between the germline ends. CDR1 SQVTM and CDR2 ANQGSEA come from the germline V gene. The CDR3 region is CSVDRGFNEQYF. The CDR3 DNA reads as TGCAGCGTTGACCGGGGGTTCAACGAGCAGTACTTC.

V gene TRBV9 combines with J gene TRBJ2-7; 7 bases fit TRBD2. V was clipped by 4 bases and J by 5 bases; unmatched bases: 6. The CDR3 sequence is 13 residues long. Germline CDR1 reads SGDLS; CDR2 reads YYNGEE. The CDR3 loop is CASSPSRGDEQYF. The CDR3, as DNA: TGTGCCAGCAGCCCCAGTCGGGGGGACGAGCAGTACTTC.

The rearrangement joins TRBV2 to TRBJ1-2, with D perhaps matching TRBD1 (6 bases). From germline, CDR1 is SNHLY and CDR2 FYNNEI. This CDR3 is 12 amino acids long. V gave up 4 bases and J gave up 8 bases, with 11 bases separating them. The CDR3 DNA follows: TGTGCCAGCAGTGCCACAGGGTCCGGCTACACCTTC. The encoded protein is CASSATGSGYTF.

CDR3 in amino acids: CASSLGTGGPYEQYF. CDR3 coding DNA: TGTGCCAGCAGCTTGGGGACAGGGGGTCCCTACGAGCAGTACTTC. This sequence joins TRBV5-6 and TRBJ2-7, with TRBD1 matching over 10 bases. The CDR3 runs to 15 residues. The V gene's germline CDR1 is SGHDT and CDR2 YYEEEE. With V trimmed by 0 bases and J by 2 bases, 2 bases remained unmatched.

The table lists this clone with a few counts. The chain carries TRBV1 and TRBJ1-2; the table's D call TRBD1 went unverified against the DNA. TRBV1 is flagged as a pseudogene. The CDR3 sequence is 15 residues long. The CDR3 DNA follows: TGCACCAGCAGCCACGCAGGGGGCCTTAACTATGGCTACACCTTC. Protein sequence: CTSSHAGGLNYGYTF.

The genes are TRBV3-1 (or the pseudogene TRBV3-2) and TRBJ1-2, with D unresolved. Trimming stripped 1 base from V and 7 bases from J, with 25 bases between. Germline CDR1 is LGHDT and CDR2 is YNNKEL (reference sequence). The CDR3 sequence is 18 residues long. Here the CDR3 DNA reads TGTGCCAGCAGCCAAGCAGTAAGCCCAGGCAAAGGTTCAGCTGGCTACACCTTC. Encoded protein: CASSQAVSPGKGSAGYTF.

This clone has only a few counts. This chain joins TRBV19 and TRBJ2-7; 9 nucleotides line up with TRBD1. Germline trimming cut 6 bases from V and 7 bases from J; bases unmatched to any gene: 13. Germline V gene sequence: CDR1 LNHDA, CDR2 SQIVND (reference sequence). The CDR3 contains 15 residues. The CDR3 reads CASRAGTGSTREQYF. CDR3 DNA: TGTGCCAGTAGAGCCGGGACAGGGTCGACTCGTGAGCAGTACTTC. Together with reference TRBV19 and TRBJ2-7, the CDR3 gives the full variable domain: DGGITQSPKYLFRKEGQNVTLSCEQNLNHDAMYWYRQDPGQGLRLIYYSQIVNDFQKGDIAEGYSVSREKKESFPLTVTSAQKNPTAFYLCASRAGTGSTREQYFGPGTRLTVT.

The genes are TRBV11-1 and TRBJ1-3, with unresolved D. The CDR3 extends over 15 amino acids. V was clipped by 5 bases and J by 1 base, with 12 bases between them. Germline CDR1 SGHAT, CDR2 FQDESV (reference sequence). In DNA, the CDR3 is TGTGCCAGCAGCCGGGGTCCCGGATCTGGAAACACCATATATTTT. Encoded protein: CASSRGPGSGNTIYF.

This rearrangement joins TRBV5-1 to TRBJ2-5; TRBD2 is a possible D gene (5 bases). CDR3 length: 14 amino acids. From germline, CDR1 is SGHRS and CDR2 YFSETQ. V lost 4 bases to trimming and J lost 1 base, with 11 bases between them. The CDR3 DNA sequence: TGCGCCAGCAGCCCGGGGAACAGCCAAGAGACCCAGTACTTC. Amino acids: CASSPGNSQETQYF.

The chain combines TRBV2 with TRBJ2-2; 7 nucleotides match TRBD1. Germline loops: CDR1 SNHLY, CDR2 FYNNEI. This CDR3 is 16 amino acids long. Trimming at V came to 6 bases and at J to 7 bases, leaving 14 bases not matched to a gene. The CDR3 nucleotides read TGTGCCAGCAGCCCACAGGGGTTGGCGATCTTCGGGGAGCTGTTTTTT. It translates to CASSPQGLAIFGELFF.

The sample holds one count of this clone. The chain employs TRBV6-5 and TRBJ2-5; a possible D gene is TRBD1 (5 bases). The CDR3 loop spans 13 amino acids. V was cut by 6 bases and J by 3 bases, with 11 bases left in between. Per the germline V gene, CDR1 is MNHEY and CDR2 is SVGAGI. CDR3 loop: CASRPDIEETQYF. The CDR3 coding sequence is TGTGCCAGCAGACCGGACATAGAAGAGACCCAGTACTTC.

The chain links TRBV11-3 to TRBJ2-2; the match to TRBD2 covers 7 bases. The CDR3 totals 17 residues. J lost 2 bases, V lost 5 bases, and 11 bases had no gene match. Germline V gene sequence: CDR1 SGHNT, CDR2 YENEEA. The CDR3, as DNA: TGTGCCAGCAGCCGAGACCGGACGGGGGGAAACACCGGGGAGCTGTTTTTT. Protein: CASSRDRTGGNTGELFF. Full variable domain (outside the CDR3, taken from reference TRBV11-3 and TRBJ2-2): EAGVVQSPRYKIIEKKQPVAFWCNPISGHNTLYWYLQNLGQGPELLIRYENEEAVDDSQLPKDRFSAERLKGVDSTLKIQPAELGDSAVYLCASSRDRTGGNTGELFFGEGSRLTVL.

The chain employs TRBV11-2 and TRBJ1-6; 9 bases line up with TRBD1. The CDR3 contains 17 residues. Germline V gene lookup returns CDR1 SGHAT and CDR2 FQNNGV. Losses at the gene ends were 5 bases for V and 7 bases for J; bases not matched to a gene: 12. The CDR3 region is CASSANLRDRVNSPLHF. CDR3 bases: TGTGCCAGCAGCGCCAATCTTCGGGACAGGGTCAATTCACCCCTCCACTTT.

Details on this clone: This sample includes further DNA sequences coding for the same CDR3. The CDR3 DNA reads TGTGCCAGCAGTTACCGGGACAGGGGAAACTATGGCTACACCTTC. It is translated as CASSYRDRGNYGYTF. The V gene is TRBV6-5, the J gene TRBJ1-2; 10 bases fit TRBD1. The germline V gene has CDR1 MNHEY and CDR2 SVGAGI. The CDR3 spans 15 residues. V lost 2 bases to trimming and J lost 2 bases; unmatched junction nucleotides: 2.

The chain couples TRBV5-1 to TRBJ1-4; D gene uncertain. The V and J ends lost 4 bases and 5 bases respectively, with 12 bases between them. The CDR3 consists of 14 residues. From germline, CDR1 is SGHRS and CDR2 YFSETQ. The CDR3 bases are TGCGCCAGCAGCACGGGAGGGTTGAATGAAAAACTGTTTTTT. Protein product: CASSTGGLNEKLFF.

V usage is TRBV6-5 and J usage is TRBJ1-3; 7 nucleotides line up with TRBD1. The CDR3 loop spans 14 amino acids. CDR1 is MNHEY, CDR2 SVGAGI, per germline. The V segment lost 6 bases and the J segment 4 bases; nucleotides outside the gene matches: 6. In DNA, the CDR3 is TGTGCCAGCAGCAGACAGGGAGGCGGAAACACCATATATTTT. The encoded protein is CASSRQGGGNTIYF.

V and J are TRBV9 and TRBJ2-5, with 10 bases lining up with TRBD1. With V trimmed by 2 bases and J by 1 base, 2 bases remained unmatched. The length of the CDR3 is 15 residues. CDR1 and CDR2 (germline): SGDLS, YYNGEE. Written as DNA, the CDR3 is TGTGCCAGCAGCGTGGGGGACAGGGGCCAAGAGACCCAGTACTTC. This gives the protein CASSVGDRGQETQYF.